A selection of T cell receptor beta chains follows, all from one sample in a study of T cell clonotyping in hematopoietic cell transplantation. The assay was immunoSEQ multiplex PCR, and TCRdb's table has in-frame clones only and misses some. The table shows about 45,000 clones, with around 94% occurring only once. Specimen: peripheral blood mononuclear cells. The receptors come from a woman between 50 and 59 years old in good health. Some clones in this sample may be carry-over from other donors' samples. CDR3s include the opening cysteine and the closing phenylalanine or tryptophan.

TRBV10-2	TRBJ2-3	CASSGGQGDTQYF
TRBV7-9	TRBJ2-7	CASSTTGGGTYEQYF
TRBV5-1	TRBJ2-7	CASSSLRDSVDEQYF
TRBV6-6	TRBJ1-2	CASSLTARYGYTF
TRBV12-5	TRBJ1-2	CASAKPGQGDYGYTF
TRBV5-6	TRBJ2-7	CASSLNYEQYF
TRBV15	TRBJ2-3	CATSRDLASTDTQYF
TRBV13	TRBJ2-6	CASSFRGDGANVLTF
TRBV7-9	TRBJ2-7	CASTSQSSYEQYF
TRBV18	TRBJ2-3	CASSPRLAGYTDTQYF
TRBV10-3	TRBJ2-6	CAISGELSSGANVLTF
TRBV7-9	TRBJ2-7	CASSWGGDEQYF
TRBV7-7	TRBJ1-1	CASSLLGTGFETEAFF
TRBV7-9	TRBJ1-6	CASSSSDGGYGSPLHF
TRBV25-1	TRBJ2-5	CASSPARETQYF
TRBV19	TRBJ1-5	CASSRTGTAYSNQPQHF
TRBV11-3	TRBJ2-3	CASSRGSTRGDTQYF
TRBV19	TRBJ2-7	CASSIDFAGGEQYF
TRBV10-3	TRBJ1-3	CASRGDGNTIYF
TRBV19	TRBJ1-1	CASGRVSEAFF
TRBV5-1	TRBJ1-2	CASSLRGDYGYTF
TRBV5-8	TRBJ1-6	CASSLSLGYSPLHF
TRBV4-2	TRBJ1-5	CASSQVRGNQPQHF
TRBV6-4	TRBJ1-2	CASSEQTGGAYGYTF
TRBV30	TRBJ2-1	CAWSSGGPDNEQFF
TRBV28	TRBJ2-3	CASSGGGGTDTQYF
TRBV4-3	TRBJ2-5	CASSLYRGGETQYF
TRBV6-5	TRBJ1-3	CASTTRSGNTIYF
TRBV6-4	TRBJ1-1	CASKATVGPNTEAFF
TRBV9	TRBJ1-4	CASSPRRTTNEKLFF
TRBV27	TRBJ2-5	CASSPRTGNGETQYF
TRBV27	TRBJ2-3	CASSLWFGGQGLTDTQYF